This T cell receptor beta chain stems from a study of T-cell reconstitution after alpha-beta-depleted transplantation in children. Study results and limitations: Approximately two months post-transplant, alpha-beta T cells reportedly originated from several hundred expanded graft clones.

This clonotype was observed many times. Its antigen is unidentified. This CDR3 spans 9 amino acids. Germline V lookup: CDR1 MDHEN, CDR2 SYDVKM. Trimming cost V 9 bases and J 9 bases, with 6 bases left between them. The authors prepared the TCRbeta library with unique molecular identifiers. TCRdb ran MiXCR on the PCR reads and lists one entry per CDR3 protein. The data hold tens of thousands of distinct CDR3 sequences, with 6% to 8.5% observed a single time. This chain links TRBV28 with TRBJ1-5; D is possibly TRBD1 (5 bases). Sequenced here: peripheral blood, sampled 60 days after TCRalphabeta/CD19-depleted stem cell transplant. This receptor was identified in a child less than two years old who had a stem cell transplant for acute myeloid leukemia, so the T cells may come from the graft donor. CDR3 amino acids: CASGAPQHF. The CDR3 DNA sequence: TGTGCCAGTGGGGCGCCCCAGCATTTT.